This T cell receptor beta chain was sequenced for a study of cytomegalovirus exposure and HLA in healthy donors. With respect to this clone: What it recognizes is unknown.

There are 11 residues in the CDR3. Germline CDR1 reads MNHEY; CDR2 reads SVGAGI. V was shortened by 2 bases and J by 9 bases, with 7 bases between the two germline ends. Overall study results and limits: It was taken for granted in presence/absence analyses that sequencing depth across donors was roughly uniform. TCR beta chains associated with HLA were, in a later analysis, more clonally expanded than equally common others.

13 Jbeta primers and 60 Vbeta primers were used for the PCR. This table comes from immunoSEQ multiplex PCR, and its TCRdb copy is limited to in-frame clones, with some not included. The sample records about 200,000 clones, 65% to 80% being singletons. Sequencing input: PBMCs. The chain uses TRBV6-5 and TRBJ1-1; D is unresolved. This TCR derives from a girl aged 2-10 years in good health and CMV-seronegative. The CDR3, as DNA: TGTGCCAGCAGTTACAGAAACAAAGCTTTCTTT. Its protein product is CASSYRNKAFF.